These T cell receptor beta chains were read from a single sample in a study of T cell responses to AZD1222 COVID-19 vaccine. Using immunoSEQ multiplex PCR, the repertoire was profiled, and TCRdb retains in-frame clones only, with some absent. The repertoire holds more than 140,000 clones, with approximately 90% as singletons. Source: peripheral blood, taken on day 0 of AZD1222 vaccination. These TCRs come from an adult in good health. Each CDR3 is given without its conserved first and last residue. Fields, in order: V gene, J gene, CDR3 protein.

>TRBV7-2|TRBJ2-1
ASSPRQGRDNEQF
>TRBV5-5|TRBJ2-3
ASSFGLAGGGGKDTQY
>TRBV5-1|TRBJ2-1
ASSAGLAEEQF
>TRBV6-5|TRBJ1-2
ASTSQGGISGYT
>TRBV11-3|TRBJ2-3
ASSRAGGVADTQY
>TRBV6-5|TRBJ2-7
ASSSSGGIYEQY
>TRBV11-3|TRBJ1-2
ASSPTAGNYGYT
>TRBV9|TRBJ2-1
ASSPGPSYNEQF
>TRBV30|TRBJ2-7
AGGEAPYEQY
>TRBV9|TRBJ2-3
ASSVVAEASQHTQY
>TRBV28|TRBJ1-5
ASTPSYQPQH
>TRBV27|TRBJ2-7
ASHAQVGLSYEQY
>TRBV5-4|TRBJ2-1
ASSPSKLLAGVTNEQF
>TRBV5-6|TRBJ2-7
ASNIRGSYEQY
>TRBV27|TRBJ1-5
ASRKGTGGNQPQH
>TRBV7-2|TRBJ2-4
ASSLTLDEVNIQY
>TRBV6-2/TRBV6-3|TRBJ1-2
ASTPLVGPYGYT
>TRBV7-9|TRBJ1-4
ASSLGQGIDEKLF
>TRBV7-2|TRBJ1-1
ASNNYGQGPTGF
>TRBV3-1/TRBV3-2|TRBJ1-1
ASSRGGGTEAF
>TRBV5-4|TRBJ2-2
ASSPRGQNGELF
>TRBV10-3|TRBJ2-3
AIRRGRLAGNPDTQY
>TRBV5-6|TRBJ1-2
ASSWGTVDGQT
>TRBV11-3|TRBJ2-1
ASSLDPLAGEQF
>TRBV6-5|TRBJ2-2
ASSYSTGLTGELF
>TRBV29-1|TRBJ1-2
SATDSLWYGYT
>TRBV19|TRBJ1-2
ASSLDGLYGYT
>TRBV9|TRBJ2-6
ASSGGTVSLLSGANVLT
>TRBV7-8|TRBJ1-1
ASSLAYGLTEAF